The sample holds many counts of the clone carrying this T cell receptor beta chain. CDR1 is MNHNS and CDR2 is SASEGT in the germline V gene. V lost 1 base, J lost 0 bases, and 1 base lay in between. This CDR3 contains 12 residues. TCRdb independently ran MiXCR on the RT-PCR reads; one entry per CDR3 protein. The sample consists of around 490,000 distinct CDR3 sequences, about 7.6% of them appearing once. This sample was included in a study of response to subunit inactivated influenza vaccine. The V call is TRBV6-1, the J call TRBJ2-7; D gene unclear. The receptor comes from a man aged 50 to 75 who received an inactivated influenza vaccine. Material: PBMCs from blood, obtained less than 25 months after vaccination. CDR3 coding DNA: TGTGCCAGCAGTGAAGTCTCCTACGAGCAGTACTTC. It translates to CASSEVSYEQYF.